This T cell receptor (beta chain) was sequenced for a study of cytomegalovirus exposure and HLA in healthy donors. Study-wide results and caveats: Later work showed greater clonal expansion in HLA-associated TCR beta chains than in equally common others.

This PCR relied on a set of 60 Vbeta primers and 13 Jbeta primers. Libraries were prepared by immunoSEQ multiplex PCR; TCRdb keeps only in-frame clonotypes and omits some of them. Of under 200,000 clones listed, around 83% are singletons. Worth noting for this clone: Its antigen remains unknown.

Germline V gene sequence: CDR1 LGHNA, CDR2 YSLEER. The CDR3 has 17 amino acids. Trimming stripped 1 base from V and 0 bases from J, with 13 bases between. This TCR was sampled from a man aged 25 to 40 in good health and CMV-seropositive. Specimen: PBMCs. The rearrangement joins TRBV4-3 to TRBJ1-3, with D unclear. CDR3 sequence reads: CASSQGLPGNSGNTIYF. The CDR3 nucleotides are TGCGCCAGCAGCCAAGGATTGCCAGGAAACTCTGGAAACACCATATATTTT.